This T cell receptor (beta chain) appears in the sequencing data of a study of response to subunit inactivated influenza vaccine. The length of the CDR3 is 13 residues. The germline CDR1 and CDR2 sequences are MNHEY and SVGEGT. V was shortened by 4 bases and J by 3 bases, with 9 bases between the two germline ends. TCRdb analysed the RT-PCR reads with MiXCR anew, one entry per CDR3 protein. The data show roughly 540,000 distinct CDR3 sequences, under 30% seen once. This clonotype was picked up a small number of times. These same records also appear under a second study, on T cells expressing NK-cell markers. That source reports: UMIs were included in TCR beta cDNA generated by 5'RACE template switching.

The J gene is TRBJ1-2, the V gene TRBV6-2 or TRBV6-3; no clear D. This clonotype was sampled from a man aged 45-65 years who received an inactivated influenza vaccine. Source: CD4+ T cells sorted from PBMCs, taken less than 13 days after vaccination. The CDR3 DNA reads TGTGCCAGCAGTTCAGGACGGTACTATGGCTACACCTTC. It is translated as CASSSGRYYGYTF.